These T cell receptor beta chains were read from a single sample in a study of shared clonotypes between healthy human individuals. Measured with immunoSEQ multiplex PCR; TCRdb has only the in-frame clones, and not every one. This sample has around 990,000 clones, with 70% to 85% found just once. The sample was memory CD4+ T cells from PBMCs. These receptors were collected from a young man in good health. Some clones in this sample may be carry-over from other donors' samples. Each CDR3 is given with its conserved first and last residue. The D gene is left open where the match is weak. A clone size is listed for some rows: how often the clone was seen (once, few, many), or a class if it is expanded.

v_gene	abundance	d_gene	j_gene	CDR3aa	CDR3nt
TRBV7-9	-	-	TRBJ2-3	CASSLGGLGDTQYF	TGTGCCAGCAGCTTAGGGGGGCTGGGAGATACGCAGTATTTT
TRBV19	-	-	TRBJ1-5	CASSIFEVVNQPQHF	TGTGCCAGTAGTATTTTTGAAGTTGTCAATCAGCCCCAGCATTTT
TRBV18	few	-	TRBJ1-1	CASSEATVGARAFF	TGTGCCAGCTCAGAAGCGACAGTGGGTGCCCGAGCTTTCTTT
TRBV7-2	-	-	TRBJ1-2	CASSLRSANYTF	TGTGCCAGCAGCTTACGGTCCGCAAACTACACCTTC
TRBV5-1	-	TRBD2	TRBJ2-2	CASSLLAGVINTGELFF	TGCGCCAGCAGCTTACTAGCGGGAGTGATCAACACCGGGGAGCTGTTTTTT
TRBV28	-	TRBD1	TRBJ1-1	CASSSSGQTNTEAFF	TGTGCCAGCAGCTCCTCGGGACAGACGAACACTGAAGCTTTCTTT
TRBV5-4	-	TRBD2	TRBJ2-5	CASSIGTSGLGETQYF	TGTGCCAGCAGCATAGGGACTAGCGGGTTGGGAGAGACCCAGTACTTC
TRBV11-1	few	-	TRBJ1-5	CASLGGRDYSNQPQHF	TGTGCCAGCTTAGGAGGCAGGGATTATAGCAATCAGCCCCAGCATTTT
TRBV5-4	-	TRBD1	TRBJ2-5	CASRRDRVSQETQYF	TGTGCCAGCCGACGGGACAGGGTGTCGCAAGAGACCCAGTACTTC
TRBV6-5	-	TRBD1	TRBJ1-5	CASSLTGGNQPQHF	TGTGCCAGCAGTTTAACAGGGGGCAATCAGCCCCAGCATTTT
TRBV18	once	-	TRBJ2-7	CASSPGPSYEQYF	TGTGCCAGCTCACCAGGACCGAGCTACGAGCAGTACTTC
TRBV30	many	-	TRBJ2-1	CAWSGSGFEQFF	TGTGCCTGGAGTGGTAGTGGGTTCGAGCAGTTCTTC
TRBV27	-	TRBD2	TRBJ2-7	CASSLSAGGLSYEQYF	TGTGCCAGCAGTTTATCGGCGGGAGGCCTCTCCTACGAGCAGTACTTC
TRBV18	few	-	TRBJ2-7	CASSPTTTYEQYF	TGTGCCAGCTCACCAACTACAACCTACGAGCAGTACTTC
TRBV9	-	-	TRBJ2-1	CASTRELSNEQFF	TGTGCCAGCACCCGGGAGCTTTCCAATGAGCAGTTCTTC
TRBV11-2	-	-	TRBJ2-5	CASSPMLDTRWETQYF	TGTGCCAGCAGCCCGATGTTGGACACACGGTGGGAGACCCAGTACTTC
TRBV5-5	-	TRBD1	TRBJ2-3	CASSLQGHSTDTQYF	TGTGCCAGCAGCTTACAGGGGCATTCCACAGATACGCAGTATTTT
TRBV28	-	-	TRBJ1-2	CASSFVRGGYGYTF	TGTGCCAGCAGTTTCGTCCGGGGCGGCTATGGCTACACCTTC
TRBV27	-	TRBD2	TRBJ2-3	CASSCFERGGTDTQYF	TGTGCCAGCAGCTGTTTCGAGCGGGGAGGCACAGATACGCAGTATTTT
TRBV4-2	few	-	TRBJ1-1	CASSQEAPTQNTEAFF	TGTGCCAGCAGCCAAGAGGCCCCCACTCAGAACACTGAAGCTTTCTTT
TRBV19	-	-	TRBJ2-1	CASKFRGHYNEQFF	TGTGCCAGTAAGTTCAGGGGACACTACAATGAGCAGTTCTTC
TRBV9	-	-	TRBJ1-5	CASIPNRVNQPQHF	TGTGCCAGCATCCCGAACAGGGTCAATCAGCCCCAGCATTTT
TRBV28	-	-	TRBJ2-5	CASQDGGSGQETQYF	TGTGCCAGCCAGGACGGAGGGTCGGGCCAAGAGACCCAGTACTTC
TRBV27	-	TRBD2	TRBJ2-7	CASSLFGTSGSYEQYF	TGTGCCAGCAGTTTATTTGGGACTAGCGGGTCCTACGAGCAGTACTTC
TRBV7-9	-	-	TRBJ2-1	CASSRLELNEQFF	TGTGCCAGCAGCCGATTGGAGTTGAATGAGCAGTTCTTC
TRBV18	few	-	TRBJ2-3	CASSPRGRGTDTQYF	TGTGCCAGCTCACCTCGCGGCAGGGGCACAGATACGCAGTATTTT
TRBV27	-	-	TRBJ2-7	CASSLPTGVEQYF	TGTGCCAGCAGTTTACCAACCGGGGTGGAGCAGTACTTC
TRBV9	-	TRBD2	TRBJ2-2	CASTSGSVTGELFF	TGTGCCAGCACTAGCGGGAGCGTCACCGGGGAGCTGTTTTTT
TRBV7-9	few	-	TRBJ1-2	CASSLAGNYGYTF	TGTGCCAGCAGCTTAGCGGGGAACTATGGCTACACCTTC
TRBV5-1	-	TRBD2	TRBJ2-3	CASSSSGDLTDTQYF	TGCGCCAGCAGCTCTAGCGGTGACCTCACAGATACGCAGTATTTT
TRBV18	-	TRBD1	TRBJ2-3	CASSPDRVSTDTQYF	TGTGCCAGCTCACCTGACAGGGTGAGCACAGATACGCAGTATTTT
TRBV16	few	-	TRBJ1-5	CASSQGDYSNQPQHF	TGTGCCAGCAGCCAGGGGGATTACAGCAATCAGCCCCAGCATTTT
TRBV30	-	-	TRBJ1-3	CAWSKAWGNTIYF	TGTGCCTGGAGTAAGGCATGGGGAAACACCATATATTTT